The present T cell receptor beta chain was sequenced within a study of identical twins. Study-wide results and limits: Within cord blood, abundant beta clonotypes carried fewer insertions, but memory repertoires showed no such trend.

The CDR3 has 16 amino acids. V lost 3 bases and J lost 1; bases outside the gene matches: 4. Germline lookup yields CDR1 ENHRY and CDR2 SYGVKD. TCRdb ran MiXCR on the 5' RACE reads and lists one entry per CDR3 protein. In the table there are approximately 620,000 distinct CDR3 sequences, 8.6% of which are singletons. With regard to this clonotype: Its antigen is undetermined.

A further study also used this sample, focusing on yellow fever vaccine responses in identical twins. Turning to that study: Each twin's T cell response to the vaccine was reported to look partly convergent and partly personalized.

V gene TRBV10-3 combines with J gene TRBJ2-2; 8 nucleotides agree with TRBD2. The specimen sequenced was PBMCs. The receptor comes from a woman aged 18-29 years in good health. The CDR3 DNA follows: TGTGCCATCAGTGACAGCGGGGGAGAGAACACCGGGGAGCTGTTTTTT. It translates to CAISDSGGENTGELFF.